Below are 30 T cell receptor beta chains sequenced from a single sample in a study of lymphopenia after photon versus proton radiotherapy. The method was immunoSEQ multiplex PCR; TCRdb's version includes in-frame clones alone and lacks a portion of them. The sample includes 150,000 or so clones, 70% to 90% of them seen just once. This specimen was peripheral blood, taken from a patient treated with photon-based radiotherapy. These receptor sequences come from a man in his fifties with gastric cancer.

The rearrangement uses TRBV19 and TRBJ2-3; 9 bases match TRBD1. V dropped 4 bases and J dropped 0; count of bases not matched to a gene: 5. The germline V gene has CDR1 LNHDA and CDR2 SQIVND (reference sequence). The CDR3 loop spans 16 amino acids. This CDR3 reads CASSTRTGASTDTQYF. In DNA, the CDR3 is TGTGCCAGTAGTACACGGACAGGGGCTAGCACAGATACGCAGTATTTT. The full variable domain, in which reference TRBV19 and TRBJ2-3 provide the parts outside the CDR3, is DGGITQSPKYLFRKEGQNVTLSCEQNLNHDAMYWYRQDPGQGLRLIYYSQIVNDFQKGDIAEGYSVSREKKESFPLTVTSAQKNPTAFYLCASSTRTGASTDTQYFGPGTRLTVL.

V and J are TRBV7-2 and TRBJ2-2; D is unclear. Germline loops: CDR1 SGHTA, CDR2 FQGNSA. This CDR3 has 13 amino acids. Trimming pared 2 bases from V and 4 bases from J, leaving 5 bases between. CDR3 amino acids: CASSLYPTGELFF. The CDR3 region has the DNA TGTGCCAGCAGCTTATACCCCACCGGGGAGCTGTTTTTT.

The V call is TRBV11-2, the J call TRBJ2-1; 7 bases line up with TRBD1. The junction had 11 bases not matched to a gene; V was cut back by 6 bases and J by 6 bases. The CDR3 sequence is 15 residues long. Germline CDR1 reads SGHAT; CDR2 reads FQNNGV. CDR3 in DNA: TGTGCCAGCAGGAAACCGGGACAGATCTTCAATGAGCAGTTCTTC. Protein: CASRKPGQIFNEQFF.

The V call is TRBV21-1, the J call TRBJ2-7; TRBD1 is taken as the D call from the table, unchecked against the DNA. TRBV21-1 is a documented pseudogene. The length of the CDR3 is 12 residues. This chain's CDR3 is CASSKLRGEQYF. In nucleotides, the CDR3 is TGTGCCAGCAGCAAATTAAGGGGCGAGCAGTACTTC.

The chain has TRBV11-1 and TRBJ2-1; 13 positions agree with TRBD2. Germline-derived CDR1 and CDR2 are SGHAT and FQDESV (reference sequence). V shed 5 bases and J 9 bases; nucleotides not matched to a gene: 7. The CDR3 contains 15 residues. The CDR3 reads CASSRTSGRAPEQFF. The CDR3 DNA reads TGTGCCAGCAGCCGTACTAGCGGGAGGGCCCCTGAGCAGTTCTTC.

The chain recombines TRBV28 with TRBJ1-2; maybe TRBD1 (6 bases). V shed 6 bases and J shed 8 bases, with 16 bases lying between them. Per germline, CDR1 MDHEN and CDR2 SYDVKM. The CDR3 covers 13 residues. CDR3 nucleotide sequence: TGTGCCAGCAGCCCCGCAGGGGAATTCGGCTACACCTTC. It encodes CASSPAGEFGYTF.

The J gene is TRBJ2-7, the V gene TRBV28, with D perhaps TRBD2 (6 bases). V gave up 2 bases and J gave up 1 base, with 9 bases separating them. The CDR3 consists of 14 residues. CDR1 and CDR2 (germline): MDHEN, SYDVKM. The DNA of the CDR3 is TGTGCCAGCAGTTTAACGGGGGAGTCCTACGAGCAGTACTTC. Protein sequence: CASSLTGESYEQYF. The full variable domain, completed using reference TRBV28 and TRBJ2-7, is DVKVTQSSRYLVKRTGEKVFLECVQDMDHENMFWYRQDPGLGLRLIYFSYDVKMKEKGDIPEGYSVSREKKERFSLILESASTNQTSMYLCASSLTGESYEQYFGPGTRLTVT.

The genes are TRBV4-1 and TRBJ1-4; no firm D call. CDR1 and CDR2 from the germline V gene are MGHRA and YSYEKL. V was pared by 2 bases and J by 0 bases, with 13 bases between. The CDR3 runs to 17 residues. Here the CDR3 reads CASSQSLGESTNEKLFF. The CDR3 region has the DNA TGCGCCAGCAGCCAATCCCTCGGGGAGTCAACTAATGAAAAACTGTTTTTT.

This clone has a single count. The chain uses TRBV2 and TRBJ2-7; tentative D call: TRBD1 (6 bases). The length of the CDR3 is 14 residues. Germline-derived CDR1 and CDR2 are SNHLY and FYNNEI. Trimming removed 9 bases at V and 3 bases at J, with 18 bases between. The CDR3 DNA is TGTGCCAGTCAGTTGGGGGCCCGATACTACGAGCAGTACTTC. Residues: CASQLGARYYEQYF.

The chain joins TRBV6-6 to TRBJ2-3, with 11 nucleotides matching TRBD2. The CDR3 has 16 amino acids. V trimming: 6 bases; J trimming: 4 bases; junction bases outside the gene matches: 9. The germline V gene has CDR1 MNHNY and CDR2 SVGAGI (reference sequence). The CDR3 spells CASSRGLAASADTQYF. DNA of the CDR3: TGTGCCAGCAGCCGGGGACTAGCGGCGAGCGCAGATACGCAGTATTTT.

V gene TRBV9 combines with J gene TRBJ2-5, with TRBD2 matching 10 bases. V shed 0 bases, J shed 5 bases, and the junction held 4 bases outside the gene matches. Germline lookup yields CDR1 SGDLS and CDR2 YYNGEE. CDR3 length equals 15 residues. DNA for the CDR3: TGTGCCAGCAGCGTAGTCGGGACTAGCGATGAGACCCAGTACTTC. This gives the protein CASSVVGTSDETQYF.

This clone appeared once. This chain connects TRBV6-1 to TRBJ2-7; D remains ambiguous. Germline V lookup: CDR1 MNHNS, CDR2 SASEGT. The CDR3 totals 13 residues. V lost 10 bases to trimming and J lost 7 bases, with 20 bases between them. The CDR3 DNA sequence: TGTGCCACCCAGAGTGAAAGGCGCGCTGAGCAGTACTTC. Translation: CATQSERRAEQYF.

This chain joins TRBV28 and TRBJ2-7; no definite D call. Germline values: CDR1 MDHEN, CDR2 SYDVKM. The CDR3 is 14 amino acids. The V end was cut by 2 bases, the J end by 0 bases, with 8 bases between. This chain's CDR3 is CASSLRANSYEQYF. DNA for the CDR3: TGTGCCAGCAGTTTAAGGGCCAACTCCTACGAGCAGTACTTC.

V gene TRBV19 combines with J gene TRBJ1-4; the D is unclear. The CDR3 is 14 residues long. Germline CDR1 LNHDA, CDR2 SQIVND (reference sequence). V lost 6 bases and J 0 bases, leaving 8 bases between the germline ends. The CDR3 DNA is TGTGCCAGTAGCTCAAGAGCAACTAATGAAAAACTGTTTTTT. It specifies CASSSRATNEKLFF.

The chain is built from TRBV6-6 and TRBJ2-7, with D maybe TRBD1 (6 bases). Germline V gene sequence: CDR1 MNHNY, CDR2 SVGAGI (reference sequence). V gave up 2 bases and J gave up 6 bases, with 14 bases separating them. CDR3 size: 14 residues. This chain's CDR3 is CASSYDSLGAEQYF. DNA of the CDR3: TGTGCCAGCAGTTACGACTCGTTGGGGGCCGAGCAGTACTTC.

This chain links TRBV10-1 with TRBJ2-1, with 9 bases lining up with TRBD2. The germline CDR1 and CDR2 sequences are WNHNN and SYGVQD (reference sequence). The ends lost 2 bases at V and 15 bases at J; junction bases unmatched: 8. The CDR3 consists of 13 residues. The CDR3, as DNA: TGCGCCAGCAGTGAGACTGCGGGAGGGCCTCGGTTCTTC. This encodes CASSETAGGPRFF.

The CDR3 loop is CASSRRTGYTEAFF. CDR3 in DNA: TGTGCCAGCAGCCGTCGGACAGGGTACACTGAAGCTTTCTTT. The V gene is TRBV5-6, the J gene TRBJ1-1; TRBD1 aligns across 8 bases. This CDR3 has 14 amino acids. J gave up 3 bases and V 4 bases, and 5 bases lay outside the gene matches. CDR1 SGHDT and CDR2 YYEEEE come from the germline V gene.

V gene TRBV7-6 combines with J gene TRBJ1-2; no reliable D call. The V end was cut by 1 base, the J end by 8 bases, with 14 bases between. Per the germline V gene, CDR1 is SGHVS and CDR2 is FNYEAQ. CDR3 size: 14 residues. CDR3 amino acids: CASSLVPNPGGYTF. In nucleotides, the CDR3 is TGTGCCAGCAGCTTAGTCCCAAACCCCGGGGGCTACACCTTC.

There are a few counts of this clone. A junction boundary mismatches the germline segment, possibly from a read error. The rearrangement joins TRBV4-3 to TRBJ2-3, with D uncertain. This CDR3 has 17 residues. Germline CDR1 LGHNA, CDR2 YSLEER. CDR3: CASNQHLENHPTDTQYF. CDR3 nucleotides: TGCGCCAGCAACCAACACCTAGAGAACCACCCCACAGATACGCAGTATTTT.

The gene calls are TRBV18 and TRBJ1-4; D uncertain. Germline CDR1 is KGHSH and CDR2 is LQKENI. The V end was cut by 0 bases, the J end by 0 bases, with 11 bases between. The CDR3 spans 17 residues. The CDR3 loop reads CASSPPRTQTTNEKLFF. Here the CDR3 DNA reads TGTGCCAGCTCACCACCCAGGACGCAAACAACTAATGAAAAACTGTTTTTT.

This clone was seen a handful of times. The V gene is TRBV29-1, the J gene TRBJ1-1, with no clear D. CDR3 length: 13 residues. With 4 bases removed from V and 1 base from J, the gap between germline ends came to 10 bases. Germline V lookup: CDR1 SQVTM, CDR2 ANQGSEA. CDR3 DNA sequence: TGCAGCGTTGCAAGAGTCACGAACACTGAAGCTTTCTTT. Its protein product is CSVARVTNTEAFF. Together with reference TRBV29-1 and TRBJ1-1, the CDR3 gives the full variable domain: SAVISQKPSRDICQRGTSLTIQCQVDSQVTMMFWYRQQPGQSLTLIATANQGSEATYESGFVIDKFPISRPNLTFSTLTVSNMSPEDSSIYLCSVARVTNTEAFFGQGTRLTVV.

This chain uses TRBV2 with TRBJ1-4; tentative D call: TRBD1 (5 bases). The germline CDR1 and CDR2 sequences are SNHLY and FYNNEI. V dropped 7 bases and J dropped 7 bases, with 10 bases sitting between them. This CDR3 has 12 residues. For the CDR3, the DNA is TGTGCCAGCACCGGTGGGGCTGAAAAACTGTTTTTT. It is translated as CASTGGAEKLFF.

The V gene is TRBV10-3, the J gene TRBJ2-7; TRBD2 matches at 14 bases. CDR3 length: 16 residues. The germline V gene encodes CDR1 ENHRY and CDR2 SYGVKD. Trimming took 4 bases from V and 2 from J; bases not matched to a gene: 4. Here the CDR3 DNA reads TGTGCCATCAGTGTGGGACTAGCGGGAGCAACCTACGAGCAGTACTTC. Translated, it gives CAISVGLAGATYEQYF.

CDR3 nucleotides: TGTGCCAGCTCACCACCGGGGGAGCCCAAAAACATTCAGTACTTC. Its protein is CASSPPGEPKNIQYF. This rearrangement joins TRBV18 to TRBJ2-4; D is tentatively TRBD1 or TRBD2 (5 bases each). V lost 0 bases, J lost 2 bases, and 8 bases lay in between. Germline CDR1 and CDR2: KGHSH and LQKENI. The CDR3 has 15 amino acids.

This rearrangement joins TRBV4-2 to TRBJ2-7; D is unresolved. This CDR3 is built from 14 residues. CDR1 and CDR2 (germline): LGHNA, YNFKEQ. Trimming left V 0 bases short and J 3 bases short, with 9 bases between. In DNA form, the CDR3 reads TGTGCCAGCAGCCAAGACCTCGGAGACTACGAGCAGTACTTC. This gives the protein CASSQDLGDYEQYF.

This chain links TRBV19 with TRBJ2-2; tentatively, D is TRBD2 (5 bases). CDR1 LNHDA and CDR2 SQIVND come from the germline V gene (reference sequence). This CDR3 has 13 residues. The V end lost 5 bases, the J end lost 8 bases, and 12 bases lay between the germline ends. CDR3 DNA: TGTGCCAGTAGTTTTCAGCGGTCGGGGGAGCTGTTTTTT. Translation gives CASSFQRSGELFF.

The V call is TRBV10-3, the J call TRBJ2-3, with D possibly matching TRBD1 (5 bases). Germline values: CDR1 ENHRY, CDR2 SYGVKD. Trimming pared 6 bases from V and 3 bases from J, leaving 7 bases between. This CDR3 spans 12 amino acids. CDR3 residues: CAISQGTDTQYF. The CDR3 DNA is TGTGCCATCAGCCAGGGAACAGATACGCAGTATTTT.

The chain recombines TRBV19 with TRBJ2-3; TRBD1 aligns across 7 bases. Germline values: CDR1 LNHDA, CDR2 SQIVND (reference sequence). There are 13 residues in the CDR3. V lost 6 bases to trimming and J lost 5 bases; unmatched junction nucleotides: 5. As DNA, the CDR3 is TGTGCCAGTAGAGGGACAGATCAAGATACGCAGTATTTT. Translated, it gives CASRGTDQDTQYF. The whole variable domain, remainder taken from reference TRBV19 and TRBJ2-3, is DGGITQSPKYLFRKEGQNVTLSCEQNLNHDAMYWYRQDPGQGLRLIYYSQIVNDFQKGDIAEGYSVSREKKESFPLTVTSAQKNPTAFYLCASRGTDQDTQYFGPGTRLTVL.

This clone was observed a single time. The CDR3: CASSMGSGDIQYF. CDR3 DNA sequence: TGTGCCAGTAGTATGGGCAGTGGGGACATTCAGTACTTC. The chain is built from TRBV19 and TRBJ2-4; D is unclear. Trimming removed 3 bases from V and 8 bases from J, with 11 bases in between. Germline V gene lookup returns CDR1 LNHDA and CDR2 SQIVND (reference sequence). The CDR3 has 13 amino acids.

This clone appeared a few times. The chain links TRBV19 to TRBJ2-7; TRBD1 aligns across 11 bases. V lost 5 bases to trimming and J lost 6 bases; unmatched junction nucleotides: 6. Looked up from germline, CDR1 is LNHDA and CDR2 is SQIVND (reference sequence). The CDR3 spans 14 residues. The CDR3 DNA sequence: TGTGCCAGTAGTTATACCGGGACAGGGGGCGAGCAGTACTTC. Translating gives CASSYTGTGGEQYF. Drawing the rest from reference TRBV19 and TRBJ2-7, the complete variable domain is DGGITQSPKYLFRKEGQNVTLSCEQNLNHDAMYWYRQDPGQGLRLIYYSQIVNDFQKGDIAEGYSVSREKKESFPLTVTSAQKNPTAFYLCASSYTGTGGEQYFGPGTRLTVT.